This record covers a single TCR beta chain. The target of this receptor is not known. No much larger clone is present one base from it, and per-base qualities are unavailable. The data stem from a study of T cells in localized non-small cell lung cancer (TCRdb year 2020). As for the study more broadly: Comparing tumors with uninvolved tumor-adjacent lungs, the study looked at the T cell repertoires of 236 patients with early-stage NSCLC. The cohort was made up of 236 treatment-naive NSCLC patients whose localized lung tumors had been resected. NSCLC patients had a mean age of roughly 69 years, and 129 were male and more than 90 female.

At diagnosis, tumor, uninvolved tumor-adjacent lung and peripheral blood were collected and then preserved as a mix of FFPE and fresh-frozen material. Blood samples were analyzed as peripheral blood mononuclear cells for TCR repertoire profiling. TCR beta CDR3 regions were sequenced from DNA using the immunoSEQ Assay. The published analysis was carried out like this. T cell density was computed as TCR beta template counts normalized to usable DNA estimated by amplifying housekeeping genes. Using the preseqR package, richness was estimated by extrapolating to 120,000 templates for tissue samples and 400,000 templates for PBMC samples. Clonality was defined as one minus Pielou's evenness. Differential abundance testing on productive amino-acid clonotypes, with a minimum total count of 5 and an alpha of 0.1, was used to identify tissue-enriched TCRs. Repertoire overlap between compartments was quantified with the Jaccard Index and Morisita Overlap Index. GLIPH grouped TCR beta CDR3s together with public tetramer-defined viral CDR3s, and a viral motif had to include at least three viral sequences and show V-gene enrichment. In TCRdb, the immuneACCESS table is reduced to in-frame sequences with V and J assigned. These tables do not hold every clone; where another copy was compared, an unresolved V gene accounts for under half, and the others remain unexplained. V and J calls and clone size are copied from that table; D and trimming were computed from the DNA. This sample lists about 36,000 clones; around nine tenths were detected once. About 7.2% of the sample is held by the ten biggest clonotypes.

The germline V gene (reference sequence) supplies CDR1 LNHDA and CDR2 SQIVND. V is shortened by 0 bases, J by 3 bases, and the region joining them spans 5 bases. Inclusive of the bounding cysteine and phenylalanine, the CDR3 is 14 residues long. Only the CDR3 region is kept as DNA, spanning 42 bases read in frame from base 1. Summary of the overall study and its limitations: Longer overall survival was associated with higher blood T cell density, whereas shorter survival was associated with higher adjacent-lung clonality. Because multi-region tumor sequencing was not done, intratumor heterogeneity could not be ruled out. Since the design was exploratory, TCR variables were selected using unadjusted p-values with no false-discovery rate correction. Uninvolved tumor-adjacent lung showed the highest T cell clonality, higher than tumor, which suggests more focused antigenic responses in the uninvolved tumor-adjacent lung. A median of around 57 of the top 100 tumor clones turned up in the paired uninvolved adjacent lung, and approximately 30 of those clones also ranked among the top 100 of that same adjacent lung.

The receptor was isolated from a woman between 35 and 75 years old with stage I lung adenocarcinoma. The V and J segments used are TRBV19 and TRBJ2-2; the D gene cannot be named for sure. The sample in question was peripheral blood, obtained before any cancer treatment. The CDR3 in this case is CASSIDRDTGELFF. The nucleotide sequence reads as follows: TGTGCCAGTAGTATAGACCGGGACACCGGGGAGCTGTTTTTT.